The 10 T cell receptor beta chains below all came from one sample that was sequenced in a study of blood T cells in healthy people across ages. Then a second PCR, running about 6 to 11 cycles, was carried out with a sample-barcoded 5' primer and a J-beta primer mix. TCRdb called the 5' RACE reads again in MiXCR, with one record for every CDR3 protein. The sample has more than 1 million distinct CDR3 sequences; 45% are singletons. Sequenced: blood. The origin of the receptors is a woman in her sixties or seventies in good health.

Notes on this clonotype: Since a much larger clone is just one base distant, this may be a read error. The rearrangement uses TRBV20-1 and TRBJ2-1; D is unresolved. Trimming removed 3 bases at V and 1 base at J, with 7 bases between. Germline V gives CDR1 DFQATT, CDR2 SNEGSKA (reference sequence). The CDR3 totals 13 residues. The CDR3 DNA follows: TGCAGTGCTAGTGACAAGTCCTACAATGAGCAGTTCTTC. It specifies CSASDKSYNEQFF.

The chain combines TRBV20-1 with TRBJ2-7; possible D gene TRBD1, 5 bases. V was trimmed by 3 bases and J by 5 bases, leaving 20 bases between them. The CDR3 spans 15 residues. CDR1 and CDR2 (germline): DFQATT, SNEGSKA (reference sequence). CDR3 nucleotide sequence: TGCAGTGCTAGGGCAAGTTGCAGGGAAGGCGACGAGCAGTACTTC. Translating gives CSARASCREGDEQYF.

CDR3 bases: TGCAGTGCTACCAGCCAGGGTTCACACACAGATACGCAGTATTTT. Translating gives CSATSQGSHTDTQYF. V gene TRBV20-1 combines with J gene TRBJ2-3, with D possibly TRBD1 on 5 matching bases. The CDR3 runs 15 residues. Trimming removed 4 bases at V and 2 bases at J, with 16 bases between. Per the germline V gene, CDR1 is DFQATT and CDR2 is SNEGSKA (reference sequence).

This clonotype was observed a few times. This sequence joins TRBV18 and TRBJ2-5; possible D gene TRBD2, 6 bases. V was clipped by 6 bases and J by 5 bases, with 19 bases between them. CDR3 length equals 15 residues. Per the germline V gene, CDR1 is KGHSH and CDR2 is LQKENI. For the CDR3, the DNA is TGTGCCAGCTCTACTGGACCCCTACGGGGGGAGACCCAGTACTTC. Translation gives CASSTGPLRGETQYF.

This rearrangement joins TRBV7-2 to TRBJ2-5; D assignment may be TRBD1 or TRBD2 (5 bases each). The CDR3 is 13 amino acids. The germline V and J ends were trimmed by 5 bases and 7 bases, with 14 bases remaining between them. From germline, CDR1 is SGHTA and CDR2 FQGNSA. The CDR3: CASSVLGTGTQYF. CDR3 sequence (DNA): TGTGCCAGCAGCGTCCTCGGGACGGGGACCCAGTACTTC. The full variable domain, completed using reference TRBV7-2 and TRBJ2-5, is GAGVSQSPSNKVTEKGKDVELRCDPISGHTALYWYRQSLGQGLEFLIYFQGNSAPDKSGLPSDRFSAERTGGSVSTLTIQRTQQEDSAVYLCASSVLGTGTQYFGPGTRLLVL.

The chain links TRBV7-2 to TRBJ2-3; 12 bases are a match to TRBD2. V shed 2 bases, J shed 8 bases, and the junction held 11 bases outside the gene matches. The CDR3 length is 17 residues. CDR1 SGHTA and CDR2 FQGNSA come from the germline V gene. The CDR3 DNA is TGTGCCAGCAGCTTACGGTCTAGCGGGAGGGGGGGCGGTACGCAGTATTTT. Translation gives CASSLRSSGRGGGTQYF.

This clonotype was observed a few times. The J gene is TRBJ2-5, the V gene TRBV10-3, with 8 bases aligning to TRBD2. CDR1 and CDR2 (germline): ENHRY, SYGVKD. The CDR3 is 15 residues long. The ends lost 6 bases at V and 0 bases at J; junction bases unmatched: 6. CDR3 nucleotides: TGTGCCATCAGACGGCGGGAGGCGGACCAAGAGACCCAGTACTTC. Translating gives CAIRRREADQETQYF.

The rearrangement links TRBV20-1 to TRBJ2-5; D is unresolved. The CDR3 runs 16 residues. Trimming shortened V by 1 base and J by 5 bases, and 20 bases separated the two germline ends. Per the germline V gene, CDR1 is DFQATT and CDR2 is SNEGSKA (reference sequence). The CDR3 DNA follows: TGCAGTGCTAGAGGGGTTAACACAATCCTAGGGGAGACCCAGTACTTC. Translated: CSARGVNTILGETQYF.

The gene calls are TRBV30 and TRBJ2-7; D ambiguous. Germline values: CDR1 GTSNPN, CDR2 SVGIG (reference sequence). There are 12 residues in the CDR3. V lost 2 bases and J 5 bases, leaving 10 bases between the germline ends. CDR3 sequence (DNA): TGTGCCTGGAGTCCCAGGAGCCACGAGCAGTACTTC. It codes for CAWSPRSHEQYF.

The chain combines TRBV4-2 with TRBJ2-5; TRBD2 agrees at 8 bases. With 4 bases clipped from V and 3 bases from J, the junction kept 4 bases outside the gene matches. The CDR3 sequence is 14 residues long. Germline V gene data show CDR1 as LGHNA and CDR2 as YNFKEQ. In DNA, the CDR3 is TGTGCCAGCAGCCGATCAGCGGGAGAAGAGACCCAGTACTTC. Translation gives CASSRSAGEETQYF.